A selection of T cell receptor beta chains follows, all from one sample in a study of blood T cell repertoires in COVID-19. Clones were read by immunoSEQ multiplex PCR, and TCRdb kept only the in-frame ones, dropping some. The sample consists of 400,000 to 550,000 clones, 75% to 90% of them appearing once. Material for sequencing was peripheral blood. The receptors originated from a woman aged 30 to 39 with acute or convalescent COVID-19. Each CDR3 is given with its conserved first and last residue. The order of the fields is clone size, V gene, J gene, D gene, CDR3 DNA, CDR3 protein. The D gene is left open where the match is weak. Only part of the rows carry a size: once, few, many, or a class if the clone is expanded.

clone size: .
V gene: TRBV5-4
J gene: TRBJ1-1
D gene: .
CDR3 DNA: TGTGCCAGCAGCGCTACAGGGTTTTCTCAGTCTGAAGCTTTCTTT
CDR3 protein: CASSATGFSQSEAFF

clone size: .
V gene: TRBV18
J gene: TRBJ2-1
D gene: TRBD2
CDR3 DNA: TGTGCCAGCTCACCAGAAGGACTAGCGGGGGGTGAGCAGTTCTTC
CDR3 protein: CASSPEGLAGGEQFF

clone size: .
V gene: TRBV5-6
J gene: TRBJ1-6
D gene: .
CDR3 DNA: TGTGCCAGCAGCTTTTATCCGGCAGGAAATTCACCCCTCCACTTT
CDR3 protein: CASSFYPAGNSPLHF

clone size: .
V gene: TRBV7-9
J gene: TRBJ1-1
D gene: .
CDR3 DNA: TGTGCCAGCAGCTTACTAGGCACTGAAGCTTTCTTT
CDR3 protein: CASSLLGTEAFF

clone size: once
V gene: TRBV9
J gene: TRBJ2-1
D gene: TRBD2
CDR3 DNA: TGTGCCAGCAGCGCTCGACTAGCTAACAATGAGCAGTTCTTC
CDR3 protein: CASSARLANNEQFF

clone size: .
V gene: TRBV19
J gene: TRBJ2-1
D gene: TRBD1
CDR3 DNA: TGTGCCAGTAGTCCGACAGGGTGGTCCTACAATGAGCAGTTCTTC
CDR3 protein: CASSPTGWSYNEQFF

clone size: .
V gene: TRBV3-1/TRBV3-2
J gene: TRBJ1-5
D gene: .
CDR3 DNA: TGTGCCAGCAGCTCTACGCAGGGTAGTCAGCCCCAGCATTTT
CDR3 protein: CASSSTQGSQPQHF

clone size: .
V gene: TRBV9
J gene: TRBJ2-7
D gene: .
CDR3 DNA: TGTGCCAGCAGCGCGGGGGACAGCTCCTACGAGCAGTACTTC
CDR3 protein: CASSAGDSSYEQYF

clone size: .
V gene: TRBV9
J gene: TRBJ1-2
D gene: TRBD1
CDR3 DNA: TGTGCCAGCAGCTTCGGGACAGGGGGCGAGGTGAACGGCTACACCTTC
CDR3 protein: CASSFGTGGEVNGYTF

clone size: .
V gene: TRBV7-2
J gene: TRBJ2-3
D gene: .
CDR3 DNA: TGTGCCAGCAGCTTATCCTCAGATACGCAGTATTTT
CDR3 protein: CASSLSSDTQYF